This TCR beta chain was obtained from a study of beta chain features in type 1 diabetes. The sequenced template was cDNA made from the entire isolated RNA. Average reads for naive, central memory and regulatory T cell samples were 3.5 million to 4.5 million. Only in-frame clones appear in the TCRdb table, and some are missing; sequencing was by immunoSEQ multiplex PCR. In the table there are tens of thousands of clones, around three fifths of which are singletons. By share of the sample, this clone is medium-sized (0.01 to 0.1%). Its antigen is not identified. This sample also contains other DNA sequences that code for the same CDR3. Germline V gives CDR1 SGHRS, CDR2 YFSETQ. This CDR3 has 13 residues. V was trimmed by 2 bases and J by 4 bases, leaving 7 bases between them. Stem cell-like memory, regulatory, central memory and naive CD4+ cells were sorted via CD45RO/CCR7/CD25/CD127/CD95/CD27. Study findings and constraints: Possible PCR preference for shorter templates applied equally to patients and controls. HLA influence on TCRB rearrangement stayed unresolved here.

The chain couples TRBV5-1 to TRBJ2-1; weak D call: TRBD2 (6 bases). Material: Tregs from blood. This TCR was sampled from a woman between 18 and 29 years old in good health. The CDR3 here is CASSLGTYNEQFF. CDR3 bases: TGCGCCAGCAGCTTAGGGACTTACAATGAGCAGTTCTTC.